The 20 T cell receptor beta chains listed next were all sequenced from one sample in a study of tissue T cells after allogeneic stem cell transplantation. The table came from immunoSEQ multiplex PCR; TCRdb's copy has only in-frame clones and leaves some out. The sample holds 3,500 to 5,000 clones, around two thirds seen once. Sample: left colon tissue, taken at autopsy. The receptors shown here come from a male donor aged 60 or over with lung cancer.

In this sample, this clone turned up a few times. The chain couples TRBV18 to TRBJ2-7, with 8 nucleotides matching TRBD2. Germline V CDR1 and CDR2: KGHSH, LQKENI. Trimming at V came to 4 bases and at J to 3 bases, leaving 8 bases not matched to a gene. The CDR3 is made up of 15 amino acids. CDR3 protein: CASSLSGGLNYEQYF. For the CDR3, the DNA is TGTGCCAGCTCACTCTCGGGGGGGCTCAACTACGAGCAGTACTTC.

J is TRBJ1-3 and V is TRBV19; D gene ambiguous. Germline V gene data show CDR1 as LNHDA and CDR2 as SQIVND (reference sequence). Trimming took off 7 bases at V and 0 bases at J, with 10 bases between the two ends. The CDR3 length is 14 residues. CDR3 coding DNA: TGTGCCAGTACGTACGCTAGCTCTGGAAACACCATATATTTT. It yields the protein CASTYASSGNTIYF.

The rearrangement uses TRBV11-3 and TRBJ2-1, with no clear D. CDR1 SGHNT and CDR2 YENEEA come from the germline V gene. The V gene lost 3 bases and the J gene lost 6 bases, with 9 bases spanning the gap. This CDR3 is built from 13 residues. CDR3 coding DNA: TGTGCCAGCAGCTTGGGTCCCTTCAATGAGCAGTTCTTC. Protein sequence: CASSLGPFNEQFF.

V usage is TRBV18 and J usage is TRBJ2-7, with 8 bases that match TRBD1. The J segment lost 12 bases and the V segment lost 6 bases, leaving 10 bases of the junction unmatched. The CDR3 spans 12 residues. Germline CDR1 is KGHSH and CDR2 is LQKENI. The CDR3 bases are TGTGCCAGCTCGCCTGGACAGGGCGGGTTGTACTTC. It is translated as CASSPGQGGLYF.

In this sample, this clone turned up once. The chain carries TRBV5-1 and TRBJ1-1; 10 nucleotides agree with TRBD1. Germline lookup yields CDR1 SGHRS and CDR2 YFSETQ. The trim removed 3 bases at V and 3 bases at J, leaving 2 bases unmatched. The CDR3 extends over 14 amino acids. The CDR3 loop is CASSSGQGYTEAFF. The CDR3, as DNA: TGCGCCAGCAGCTCGGGACAGGGGTACACTGAAGCTTTCTTT. The whole variable domain, filled in from reference TRBV5-1 and TRBJ1-1, reads KAGVTQTPRYLIKTRGQQVTLSCSPISGHRSVSWYQQTPGQGLQFLFEYFSETQRNKGNFPGRFSGRQFSNSRSEMNVSTLELGDSALYLCASSSGQGYTEAFFGQGTRLTVV.

The chain couples TRBV7-2 to TRBJ2-3, with D possibly TRBD2 on 5 matching bases. This CDR3 region has 16 residues. The ends were cut back, 4 bases at V and 0 bases at J, with 14 bases in the middle. Germline CDR1 and CDR2: SGHTA and FQGNSA. The CDR3 nucleotides are TGTGCCAGCAGCTCACGGGGATCAGTTAGCACAGATACGCAGTATTTT. It specifies CASSSRGSVSTDTQYF. Full variable domain (missing parts from reference TRBV7-2 and TRBJ2-3): GAGVSQSPSNKVTEKGKDVELRCDPISGHTALYWYRQSLGQGLEFLIYFQGNSAPDKSGLPSDRFSAERTGGSVSTLTIQRTQQEDSAVYLCASSSRGSVSTDTQYFGPGTRLTVL.

This clone was observed a handful of times. This sequence joins TRBV27 and TRBJ2-2; TRBD2 agrees at 7 bases. The trim removed 7 bases at V and 4 bases at J, leaving 9 bases unmatched. CDR1 is MNHEY and CDR2 is SMNVEV in the germline V gene (reference sequence). The CDR3 extends over 15 amino acids. The CDR3 DNA sequence: TGTGCCAGCAAGGGCGGGAGTATCGGCACCGGGGAGCTGTTTTTT. Protein: CASKGGSIGTGELFF.

The rearrangement joins TRBV9 to TRBJ1-1; the D gene is possibly TRBD1 (5 bases). Germline-derived CDR1 and CDR2 are SGDLS and YYNGEE. V was shortened by 1 base and J by 4 bases, with 17 bases between the two germline ends. This CDR3 region has 16 residues. Here the CDR3 reads CASSVLAWGPGTEAFF. The CDR3 DNA follows: TGTGCCAGCAGCGTACTTGCGTGGGGCCCGGGCACTGAAGCTTTCTTT.

The chain carries TRBV28 and TRBJ1-2, with 7 bases aligning to TRBD1. In germline, CDR1 is MDHEN, CDR2 SYDVKM. The CDR3 totals 14 residues. The trim removed 8 bases at V and 4 bases at J, leaving 10 bases unmatched. CDR3 in amino acids: CASQGGQILYGYTF. In nucleotides, the CDR3 is TGTGCCAGCCAGGGGGGTCAGATCCTCTATGGCTACACCTTC.

The J gene is TRBJ2-7, the V gene TRBV29-1, with 11 bases identical to TRBD1. The CDR3 consists of 16 residues. J was trimmed by 6 bases and V by 4 bases; bases with no gene match: 14. Per the germline V gene, CDR1 is SQVTM and CDR2 is ANQGSEA. In DNA, the CDR3 is TGCAGCGTTGGCGGGACAGGGGGAGGTTCGTTCGGCGAGCAGTACTTC. As protein: CSVGGTGGGSFGEQYF.

J is TRBJ1-4 and V is TRBV11-1; unclear D gene. V lost 5 bases to trimming and J lost 10 bases, with 17 bases between them. The CDR3 extends over 14 amino acids. Germline CDR1 and CDR2: SGHAT and FQDESV (reference sequence). This chain's CDR3 is CASSLGERSGKLFF. CDR3 in DNA: TGTGCCAGCAGCCTCGGGGAGCGTAGCGGAAAACTGTTTTTT.

This chain joins TRBV6-2 or TRBV6-3 and TRBJ2-7; D is uncertain. The CDR3 runs 15 residues. Germline V lookup: CDR1 MNHEY, CDR2 SVGEGT. V lost 4 bases and J 0 bases, leaving 13 bases between the germline ends. CDR3 loop: CASSSPGSPSYEQYF. For the CDR3, the DNA is TGTGCCAGCAGTTCTCCGGGCTCCCCCTCCTACGAGCAGTACTTC.

This chain links TRBV10-3 with TRBJ2-1, with TRBD2 identical over 11 bases. The CDR3 extends over 14 amino acids. Trimming cost V 4 bases and J 10 bases; bases outside gene matches: 6. Germline values: CDR1 ENHRY, CDR2 SYGVKD. The CDR3 protein is CAISGGLAESEQFF. CDR3 nucleotide sequence: TGTGCCATCAGTGGGGGACTAGCGGAATCCGAGCAGTTCTTC.

V and J are TRBV28 and TRBJ2-2; TRBD1 agrees at 10 bases. V shed 4 bases, J shed 6 bases, and the junction held 5 bases outside the gene matches. Per germline, CDR1 MDHEN and CDR2 SYDVKM. The CDR3 loop spans 15 amino acids. The CDR3 sequence: CASSSPGQGAGELFF. CDR3 coding DNA: TGTGCCAGCAGTTCCCCAGGACAGGGGGCCGGGGAGCTGTTTTTT.

The J gene is TRBJ1-1, the V gene TRBV6-5; D uncertain. This CDR3 region has 13 residues. The germline V gene has CDR1 MNHEY and CDR2 SVGAGI. Trimming pared 7 bases from V and 1 base from J, leaving 10 bases between. The CDR3: CASIKDGNTEAFF. The DNA of the CDR3 is TGTGCCAGCATTAAGGACGGGAACACTGAAGCTTTCTTT.

This chain connects TRBV25-1 to TRBJ1-1; D unresolved. The length of the CDR3 is 11 residues. Germline loops: CDR1 MGHDK, CDR2 SYGVNS. V was clipped by 3 bases and J by 6 bases, with 5 bases between them. The CDR3 nucleotides are TGTGCCAGCAGTGACGGCCCTGAAGCTTTCTTT. Translation gives CASSDGPEAFF.

This chain uses TRBV10-3 with TRBJ2-2, with TRBD1 identical over 7 bases. Trimming cost V 6 bases and J 4 bases; bases outside gene matches: 11. CDR3 length: 16 amino acids. Germline V lookup: CDR1 ENHRY, CDR2 SYGVKD. CDR3 DNA: TGTGCCATCAGAAAGGGGGCCGTCGATGGCACCGGGGAGCTGTTTTTT. It specifies CAIRKGAVDGTGELFF.

The chain is built from TRBV5-4 and TRBJ1-5; 9 bases fit TRBD1. Trimming at V came to 2 bases and at J to 6 bases, leaving 3 bases not matched to a gene. The CDR3 has 14 amino acids. Looked up from germline, CDR1 is SGHNT and CDR2 is YYREEE (reference sequence). The CDR3 reads CASSLQGASQPQHF. The CDR3, as DNA: TGTGCCAGCAGCTTACAGGGGGCTTCTCAGCCCCAGCATTTT.

The chain carries TRBV24-1 and TRBJ2-1; 9 positions match TRBD2. After removal of 9 bases from V and 6 bases from J, the junction contained 5 bases not matched to a gene. The CDR3 has 13 residues. Germline V gene data show CDR1 as KGHDR and CDR2 as SFDVKD. CDR3 nucleotides: TGTGCCACCGGGGCTAGCGGGGTCAATGAGCAGTTCTTC. Residues: CATGASGVNEQFF.

V is TRBV12-3 or TRBV12-4 and J is TRBJ2-3, with 8 bases matching TRBD2. J lost 6 bases, V lost 2 bases, and 1 base had no gene match. The CDR3 has 13 residues. The CDR3 DNA reads TGTGCCAGCAGTTTACTAGCGGGCGATACGCAGTATTTT. This sequence encodes CASSLLAGDTQYF.